This TCR beta chain came from a study of T cell repertoires in cytomegalovirus infection. TCRdb re-analysed the reads in MiXCR, keeping a single row per CDR3 protein. The table has 100,000 to 150,000 distinct CDR3 sequences, 32% seen once. CDR3 length: 15 amino acids. The V segment lost 7 bases and the J segment 5 bases; nucleotides outside the gene matches: 13. The V gene's germline CDR1 is DFQATT and CDR2 SNEGSKA (reference sequence). A note on this clonotype: As yet, its antigen is unknown.

The clonotype comes from a human donor in good health (CMV status not recorded). Some clones in this sample may be carry-over from other donors' samples. The source material was CD8+ T cells from cultured PBMCs, sampled from culture after CMV antigen stimulation. This sequence joins TRBV20-1 and TRBJ2-7; 11 bases map to TRBD1. The DNA of the CDR3 is TGCAGTGGAAAGCGGGACAGGGGGGCCAAGGACGAGCAGTACTTC. Its translation is CSGKRDRGAKDEQYF.